These 10 T cell receptor beta chains were all obtained from the same sample, sequenced in a study of blood T cell repertoires in COVID-19. The repertoire was sequenced with immunoSEQ multiplex PCR; TCRdb's copy has only in-frame clones and lacks some. The sample yields roughly 100,000 clones, about 86% seen once. The sequenced sample consisted of peripheral blood. The origin of the receptors is a man at least 80 years old with acute or convalescent COVID-19.

The chain joins TRBV18 to TRBJ2-1; 11 nucleotides match TRBD1. The V gene's germline CDR1 is KGHSH and CDR2 LQKENI. Trimming removed 4 bases from V and 0 bases from J; junction bases left unmatched: 2. The CDR3 is 16 amino acids. The CDR3 region has the DNA TGTGCCAGCTCACGGGACAGGGGGAGCTCCTACAATGAGCAGTTCTTC. As protein: CASSRDRGSSYNEQFF.

This clone was counted between two and nine times. The genes are TRBV7-9 and TRBJ2-7; D perhaps matches TRBD2 (8 bases). Deletions cut 4 bases from V and 5 bases from J, with 24 bases between. This CDR3 is 17 amino acids long. Germline V CDR1 and CDR2: SEHNR, FQNEAQ (reference sequence). CDR3 loop: CASSSPGGLAGGNEQYF. In DNA, the CDR3 is TGTGCCAGCAGCTCCCCAGGGGGGCTGGCGGGAGGCAACGAGCAGTACTTC.

The CDR3 loop is CASTPGLADNEQFF. The DNA of the CDR3 is TGTGCCAGCACCCCGGGACTAGCGGACAATGAGCAGTTCTTC. The J gene is TRBJ2-1, the V gene TRBV6-5, with TRBD2 matching over 11 bases. CDR1 and CDR2 from the germline V gene are MNHEY and SVGAGI. V lost 7 bases, J lost 5 bases, and 4 bases stayed unmatched. CDR3 length: 14 amino acids.

This chain uses TRBV6-5 with TRBJ1-5, with TRBD1 as a possible D gene (5 bases). Between the trimmed V and J ends, which lost 5 bases and 6 bases, there was a span of 11 bases. The CDR3 has 13 amino acids. The germline V gene has CDR1 MNHEY and CDR2 SVGAGI. Here the CDR3 reads CASSKQGVQPQHF. The CDR3 bases are TGTGCCAGCAGTAAACAAGGGGTTCAGCCCCAGCATTTT.

This clone came up once. The rearrangement joins TRBV2 to TRBJ2-1, with a possible D match to TRBD1 (6 bases). The CDR3 has 13 amino acids. V lost 8 bases and J lost 6, with 14 bases in between. From germline, CDR1 is SNHLY and CDR2 FYNNEI. This chain's CDR3 is CASRPGVVNEQFF. The CDR3 nucleotides are TGTGCCAGCCGACCAGGGGTGGTCAATGAGCAGTTCTTC.

The V and J genes are TRBV15 and TRBJ2-7; D gene ambiguous. This CDR3 has 16 amino acids. Trimming pared 0 bases from V and 3 bases from J, leaving 15 bases between. The V gene's germline CDR1 is LNHNV and CDR2 YYDKDF (reference sequence). The CDR3 nucleotides read TGTGCCACCAGCAGAGATAGTACGAACGTCTACTACGAGCAGTACTTC. Amino acids: CATSRDSTNVYYEQYF.

The rearrangement links TRBV18 to TRBJ1-5; 8 nucleotides align to TRBD1. Trimming removed 4 bases from V and 5 bases from J; junction bases left unmatched: 4. Germline-derived CDR1 and CDR2 are KGHSH and LQKENI. The CDR3 spans 14 residues. CDR3: CASSQQGDDQPQHF. In DNA, the CDR3 is TGTGCCAGCTCACAACAGGGGGATGATCAGCCCCAGCATTTT. Drawing the rest from reference TRBV18 and TRBJ1-5, the complete variable domain is NAGVMQNPRHLVRRRGQEARLRCSPMKGHSHVYWYRQLPEEGLKFMVYLQKENIIDESGMPKERFSAEFPKEGPSILRIQQVVRGDSAAYFCASSQQGDDQPQHFGDGTRLSIL.

The chain carries TRBV7-2 and TRBJ1-1; D may be TRBD1 (5 bases). The CDR3 contains 15 residues. Germline values: CDR1 SGHTA, CDR2 FQGNSA. The V and J ends lost 5 bases and 0 bases respectively, with 13 bases between them. CDR3 in amino acids: CASSRTGGVNTEAFF. The CDR3 DNA follows: TGTGCCAGCAGCCGTACGGGGGGAGTGAACACTGAAGCTTTCTTT.

The chain links TRBV4-1 to TRBJ1-5; 8 bases align to TRBD1. Germline CDR1 reads MGHRA; CDR2 reads YSYEKL. V lost 4 bases, J lost 4 bases, and 12 bases stayed unmatched. The CDR3 contains 17 residues. For the CDR3, the DNA is TGCGCCAGCAGCCCGCGCCAGGGGGCGCGAAGTAATCAGCCCCAGCATTTT. Translating gives CASSPRQGARSNQPQHF.

The rearrangement joins TRBV4-3 to TRBJ1-5; D unclear. The CDR3 covers 17 residues. Germline values: CDR1 LGHNA, CDR2 YSLEER. The V and J ends lost 0 bases and 0 bases respectively, with 12 bases between them. Here the CDR3 reads CASSQDSLTRSNQPQHF. The CDR3 nucleotides are TGCGCCAGCAGCCAAGATTCACTTACCCGTAGCAATCAGCCCCAGCATTTT.